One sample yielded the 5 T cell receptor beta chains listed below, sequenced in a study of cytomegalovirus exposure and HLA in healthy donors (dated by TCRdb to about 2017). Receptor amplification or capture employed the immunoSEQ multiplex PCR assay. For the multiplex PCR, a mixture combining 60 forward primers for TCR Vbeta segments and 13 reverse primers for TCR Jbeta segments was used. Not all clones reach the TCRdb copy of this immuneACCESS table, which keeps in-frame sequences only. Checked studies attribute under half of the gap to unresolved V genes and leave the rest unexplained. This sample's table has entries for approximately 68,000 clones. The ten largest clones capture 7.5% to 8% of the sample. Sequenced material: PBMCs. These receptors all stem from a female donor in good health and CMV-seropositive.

CDR3 sequence (DNA): TGTGCCAGCAGCCTGGGACTAGGAAGCACAGATACGCAGTATTTT. This translates into CASSLGLGSTDTQYF. The chain links TRBV27 to TRBJ2-3; TRBD2 matches 8 bases. Germline CDR1 reads MNHEY; CDR2 reads SMNVEV (reference sequence). This CDR3 is built from 15 residues. The V and J ends lost 6 bases and 0 bases, in that order; junction bases with no gene match: 5.

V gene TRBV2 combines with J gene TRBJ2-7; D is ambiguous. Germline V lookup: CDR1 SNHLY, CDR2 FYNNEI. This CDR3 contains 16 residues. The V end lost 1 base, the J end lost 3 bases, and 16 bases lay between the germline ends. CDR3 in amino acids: CASSEGTAVPIYEQYF. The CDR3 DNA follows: TGTGCCAGCAGTGAAGGAACAGCAGTCCCAATCTACGAGCAGTACTTC.

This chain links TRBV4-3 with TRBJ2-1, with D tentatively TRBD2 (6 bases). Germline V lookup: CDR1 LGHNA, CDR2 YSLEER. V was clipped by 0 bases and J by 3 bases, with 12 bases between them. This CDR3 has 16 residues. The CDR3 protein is CASSQEEGTFYNEQFF. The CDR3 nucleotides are TGCGCCAGCAGCCAAGAGGAGGGCACCTTCTACAATGAGCAGTTCTTC.

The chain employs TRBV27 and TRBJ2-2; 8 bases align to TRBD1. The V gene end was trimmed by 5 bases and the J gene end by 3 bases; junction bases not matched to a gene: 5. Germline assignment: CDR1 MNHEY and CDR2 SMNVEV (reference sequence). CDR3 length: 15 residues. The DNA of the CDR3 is TGTGCCAGCAGTGCGGACAGGGCGGACACCGGGGAGCTGTTTTTT. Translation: CASSADRADTGELFF.

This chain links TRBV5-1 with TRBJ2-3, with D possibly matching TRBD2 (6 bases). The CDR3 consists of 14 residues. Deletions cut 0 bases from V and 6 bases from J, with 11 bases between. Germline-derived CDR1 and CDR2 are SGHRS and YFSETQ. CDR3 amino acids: CASSLATRLDTQYF. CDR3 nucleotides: TGCGCCAGCAGCTTGGCGACTAGATTGGATACGCAGTATTTT.